This passage covers 7 T cell receptor beta chains from one sample sequenced in a study of T cells expressing NK-cell markers (TCRdb year 2020). Libraries came from 5' RACE. The instrument given in TCRdb is Illumina HiSeq 2000. TCRdb reprocessed the raw reads; every CDR3 protein sequence is a single record, and DNA is not supplied. This sample's table lists around 470,000 distinct CDR3 sequences. The ten biggest clones cover approximately 1.4% of the sample. Sequencing input: blood T cells: a sorted CD56 or NKG2C T cell subset, CD4+ or CD8+ T cells, or bulk PBMC T cells (not recorded which). These receptors were obtained from a woman aged 50 to 60 in good health. Donor details come from another sample of the same person, matched by shared clones.

This chain joins TRBV4-1 and TRBJ1-2; the TRBD1 assignment by TCRdb is unverifiable without DNA. The CDR3 has 16 residues. Germline V CDR1 and CDR2: MGHRA, YSYEKL. CDR3 sequence reads: CASSQGLRGRKDGYTF.

The chain combines TRBV2 with TRBJ2-3. Germline CDR1 and CDR2: SNHLY and FYNNEI. The CDR3 extends over 13 amino acids. The CDR3 sequence is CASSDLAADTQYF.

The chain employs TRBV5-1 and TRBJ2-1; checking the TCRdb D call of TRBD1 is not possible without DNA. This CDR3 spans 15 amino acids. Germline V gene sequence: CDR1 SGHRS, CDR2 YFSETQ. The CDR3 sequence is CASSLSGRGGDEQFF.

The rearrangement links TRBV7-2 to TRBJ1-2; the TCRdb call, TRBD1, lacks DNA for checking. The CDR3 is 13 residues long. Per the germline V gene, CDR1 is SGHTA and CDR2 is FQGNSA. CDR3 sequence reads: CASSPVRGYGYTF.

The chain combines TRBV20-1 with TRBJ2-1. In germline, CDR1 is DFQATT, CDR2 SNEGSKA (reference sequence). This CDR3 has 16 residues. This CDR3 is CSARPTINAFYNEQFF.

The chain combines TRBV5-1 with TRBJ1-1; no DNA is available, so the TRBD1 call from TCRdb remains unchecked. The germline V gene encodes CDR1 SGHRS and CDR2 YFSETQ. CDR3 length: 12 residues. The chain's CDR3 is CASRGGPTEAFF.

The J gene is TRBJ2-3, the V gene TRBV6-1; no DNA is available, so the TRBD1 call from TCRdb remains unchecked. The CDR3 runs 13 residues. Germline V gene lookup returns CDR1 MNHNS and CDR2 SASEGT. The chain's CDR3 is CASSTGRRDTQYF.